This T cell receptor (beta chain) was sequenced for a study of cytomegalovirus exposure and HLA in healthy donors. Study conclusions and caveats: Most TCR sequences were rare, but some public TCRs occurred in many donors.

Turning to this clone: Its antigen is unidentified.

In the PCR, 60 Vbeta and 13 Jbeta primers were used. Profiling relied on immunoSEQ multiplex PCR, and the TCRdb table lists in-frame clones only, not all of them. The sample has 95,000 to 150,000 clones, 81% seen once. V lost 0 bases and J lost 8, with 14 bases in between. Germline CDR1 reads LGHNA; CDR2 reads YNFKEQ. The CDR3 is 15 amino acids. This TCR derives from a man younger than 35 in good health and CMV-seronegative. The sample was PBMCs. The rearrangement joins TRBV4-2 to TRBJ2-1; unclear D gene. The CDR3 sequence is CASSQDNRSWDEQFF. In DNA, the CDR3 is TGTGCCAGCAGCCAAGATAATAGGAGCTGGGATGAGCAGTTCTTC.